This T cell receptor beta chain was retrieved from a study of T cells in Graves' hyperthyroidism and ophthalmopathy. There are a few counts of this clonotype. Its antigen is as yet unknown. Authors of the study amplified TCR beta CDR3 regions from RNA transcripts. HTBI primers were used for first-round RT-PCR of the TCR CDR3. In TCRdb, the multiplex PCR reads were re-called with MiXCR into one record per CDR3 protein. The sample consists of roughly 740,000 distinct CDR3 sequences, roughly 17% of them appearing once. Study-wide findings and caveats: From stable hyperthyroidism, ophthalmopathy was set apart by a 13 V-J model.

The TCR originated in a man between 18 and 29 years old with Graves' hyperthyroidism. The sample was blood.

In nucleotides, the CDR3 is TGCAGCGCCGCGGCCGGGACTATCCAAGAGACCCAGTACTTC. Translation gives CSAAAGTIQETQYF. This rearrangement joins TRBV29-1 to TRBJ2-5, with 7 bases lining up with TRBD2. CDR3 length: 14 residues. Per germline, CDR1 SQVTM and CDR2 ANQGSEA. V gave up 7 bases and J gave up 1 base; unmatched junction bases: 9.